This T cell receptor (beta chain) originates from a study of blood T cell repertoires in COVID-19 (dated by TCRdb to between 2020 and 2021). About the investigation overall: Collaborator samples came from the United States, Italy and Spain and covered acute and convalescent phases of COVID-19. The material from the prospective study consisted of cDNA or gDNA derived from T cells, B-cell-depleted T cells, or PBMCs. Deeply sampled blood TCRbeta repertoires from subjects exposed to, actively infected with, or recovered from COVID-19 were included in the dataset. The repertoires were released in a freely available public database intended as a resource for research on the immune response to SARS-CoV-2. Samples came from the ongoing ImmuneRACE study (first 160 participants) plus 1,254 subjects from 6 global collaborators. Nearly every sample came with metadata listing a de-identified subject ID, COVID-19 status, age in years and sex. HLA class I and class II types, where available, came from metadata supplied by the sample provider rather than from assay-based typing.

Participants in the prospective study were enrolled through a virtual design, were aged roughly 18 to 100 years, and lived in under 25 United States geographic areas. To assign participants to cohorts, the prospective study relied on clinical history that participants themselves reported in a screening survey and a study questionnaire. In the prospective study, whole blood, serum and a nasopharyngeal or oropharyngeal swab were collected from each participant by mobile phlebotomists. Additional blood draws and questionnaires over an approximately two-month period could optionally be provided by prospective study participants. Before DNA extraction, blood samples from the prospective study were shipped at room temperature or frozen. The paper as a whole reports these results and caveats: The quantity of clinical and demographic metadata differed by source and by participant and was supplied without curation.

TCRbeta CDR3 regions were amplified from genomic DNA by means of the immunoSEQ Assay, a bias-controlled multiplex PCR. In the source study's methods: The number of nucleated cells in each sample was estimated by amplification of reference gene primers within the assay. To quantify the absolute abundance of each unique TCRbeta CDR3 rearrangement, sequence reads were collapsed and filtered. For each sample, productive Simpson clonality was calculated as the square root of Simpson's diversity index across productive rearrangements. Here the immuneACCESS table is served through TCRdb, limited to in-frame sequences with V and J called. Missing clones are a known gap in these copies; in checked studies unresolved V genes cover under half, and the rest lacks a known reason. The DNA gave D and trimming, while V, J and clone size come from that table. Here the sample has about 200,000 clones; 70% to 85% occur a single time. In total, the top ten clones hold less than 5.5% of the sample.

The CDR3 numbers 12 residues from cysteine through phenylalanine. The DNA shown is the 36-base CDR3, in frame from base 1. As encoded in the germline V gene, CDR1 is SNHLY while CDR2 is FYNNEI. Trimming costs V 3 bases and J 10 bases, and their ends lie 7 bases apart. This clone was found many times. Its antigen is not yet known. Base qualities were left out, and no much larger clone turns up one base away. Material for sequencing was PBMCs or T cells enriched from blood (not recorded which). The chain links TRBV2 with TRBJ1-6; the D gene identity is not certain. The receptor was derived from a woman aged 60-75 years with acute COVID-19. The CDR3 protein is CASSDPRSPLHF. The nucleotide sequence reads TGTGCCAGCAGTGACCCCAGGTCACCCCTCCACTTT. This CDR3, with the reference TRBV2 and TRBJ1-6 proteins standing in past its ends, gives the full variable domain EPEVTQTPSHQVTQMGQEVILRCVPISNHLYFYWYRQILGQKVEFLVSFYNNEISEKSEIFDDQFSVERPDGSNFTLKIRSTKLEDSAMYFCASSDPRSPLHFGNGTRLTVT.